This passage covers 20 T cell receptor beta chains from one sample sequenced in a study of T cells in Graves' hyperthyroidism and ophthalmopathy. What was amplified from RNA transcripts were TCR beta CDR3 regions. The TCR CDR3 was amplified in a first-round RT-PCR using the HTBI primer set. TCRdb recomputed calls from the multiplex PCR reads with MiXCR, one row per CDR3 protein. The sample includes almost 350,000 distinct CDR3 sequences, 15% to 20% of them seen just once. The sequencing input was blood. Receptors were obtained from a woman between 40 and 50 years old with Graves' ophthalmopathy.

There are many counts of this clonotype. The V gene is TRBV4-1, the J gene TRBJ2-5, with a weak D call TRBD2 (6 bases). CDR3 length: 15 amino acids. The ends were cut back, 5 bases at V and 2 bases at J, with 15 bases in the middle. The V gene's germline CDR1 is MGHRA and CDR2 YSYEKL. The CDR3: CASSKYLALQETQYF. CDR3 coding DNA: TGCGCCAGCAGCAAGTATCTAGCGCTTCAAGAGACCCAGTACTTC.

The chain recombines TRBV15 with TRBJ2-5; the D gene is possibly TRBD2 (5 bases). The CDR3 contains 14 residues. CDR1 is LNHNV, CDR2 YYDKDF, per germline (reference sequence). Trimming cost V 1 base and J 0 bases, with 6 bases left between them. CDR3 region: CATSRGGYQETQYF. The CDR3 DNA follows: TGTGCCACCAGCAGAGGAGGGTACCAAGAGACCCAGTACTTC. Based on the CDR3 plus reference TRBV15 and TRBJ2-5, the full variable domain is DAMVIQNPRYQVTQFGKPVTLSCSQTLNHNVMYWYQQKSSQAPKLLFHYYDKDFNNEADTPDNFQSRRPNTSFCFLDIRSPGLGDTAMYLCATSRGGYQETQYFGPGTRLLVL.

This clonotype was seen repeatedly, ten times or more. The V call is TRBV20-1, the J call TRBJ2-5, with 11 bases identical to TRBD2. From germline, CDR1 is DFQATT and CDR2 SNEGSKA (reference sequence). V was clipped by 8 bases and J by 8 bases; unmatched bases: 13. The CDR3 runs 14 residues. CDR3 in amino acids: CSTESSGRAETQYF. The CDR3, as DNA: TGCAGTACCGAGAGTAGCGGGAGGGCTGAAACCCAGTACTTC.

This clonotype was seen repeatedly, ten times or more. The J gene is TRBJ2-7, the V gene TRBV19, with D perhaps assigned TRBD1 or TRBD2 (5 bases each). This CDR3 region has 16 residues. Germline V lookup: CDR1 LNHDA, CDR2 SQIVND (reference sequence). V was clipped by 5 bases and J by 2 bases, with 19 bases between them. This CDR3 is CASSLHGGNLPYEQYF. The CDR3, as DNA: TGTGCCAGTAGTCTCCATGGGGGAAATCTTCCCTACGAGCAGTACTTC.

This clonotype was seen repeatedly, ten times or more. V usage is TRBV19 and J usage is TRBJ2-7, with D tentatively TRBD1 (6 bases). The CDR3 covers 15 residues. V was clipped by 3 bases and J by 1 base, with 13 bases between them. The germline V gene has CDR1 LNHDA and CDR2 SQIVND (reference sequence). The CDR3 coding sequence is TGTGCCAGTAGTATCTCTCCAGGGGTATCCTACGAGCAGTACTTC. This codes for CASSISPGVSYEQYF. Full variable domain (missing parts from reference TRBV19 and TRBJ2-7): DGGITQSPKYLFRKEGQNVTLSCEQNLNHDAMYWYRQDPGQGLRLIYYSQIVNDFQKGDIAEGYSVSREKKESFPLTVTSAQKNPTAFYLCASSISPGVSYEQYFGPGTRLTVT.

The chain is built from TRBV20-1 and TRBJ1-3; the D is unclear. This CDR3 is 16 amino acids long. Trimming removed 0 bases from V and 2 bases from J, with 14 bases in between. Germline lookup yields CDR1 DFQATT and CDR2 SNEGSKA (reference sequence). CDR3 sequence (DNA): TGCAGTGCTAGAGATTCGGAGGTACTGCCTGGAAACACCATATATTTT. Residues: CSARDSEVLPGNTIYF.

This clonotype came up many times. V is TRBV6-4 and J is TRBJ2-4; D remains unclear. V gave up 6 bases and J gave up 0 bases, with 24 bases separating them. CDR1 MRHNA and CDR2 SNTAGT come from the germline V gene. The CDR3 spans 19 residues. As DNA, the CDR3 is TGTGCCAGCAGCCCGGAGATGGGTGTGAGCAGTATAGCCAAAAACATTCAGTACTTC. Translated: CASSPEMGVSSIAKNIQYF.

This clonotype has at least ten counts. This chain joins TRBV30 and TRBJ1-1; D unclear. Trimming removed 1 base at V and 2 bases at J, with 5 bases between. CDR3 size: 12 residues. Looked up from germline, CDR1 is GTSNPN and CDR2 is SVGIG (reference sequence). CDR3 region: CAWSEANTEAFF. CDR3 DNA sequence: TGTGCCTGGAGTGAGGCTAACACTGAAGCTTTCTTT.

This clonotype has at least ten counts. This CDR3 is CASSLQGGVSYEQYF. CDR3 DNA: TGTGCCAGCAGCCTTCAGGGCGGGGTATCCTACGAGCAGTACTTC. V is TRBV13 and J is TRBJ2-7, with a possible D match to TRBD2 (6 bases). The V end lost 5 bases, the J end lost 1 base, and 15 bases lay between the germline ends. The CDR3 spans 15 residues. From germline, CDR1 is PRHDT and CDR2 FYEKMQ (reference sequence).

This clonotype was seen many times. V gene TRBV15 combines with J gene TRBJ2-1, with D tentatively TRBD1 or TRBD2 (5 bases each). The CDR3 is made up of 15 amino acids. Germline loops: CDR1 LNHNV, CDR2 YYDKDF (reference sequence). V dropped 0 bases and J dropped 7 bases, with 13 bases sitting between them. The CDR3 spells CATSRDQGWGNEQFF. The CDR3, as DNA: TGTGCCACCAGCAGAGATCAGGGTTGGGGGAATGAGCAGTTCTTC.

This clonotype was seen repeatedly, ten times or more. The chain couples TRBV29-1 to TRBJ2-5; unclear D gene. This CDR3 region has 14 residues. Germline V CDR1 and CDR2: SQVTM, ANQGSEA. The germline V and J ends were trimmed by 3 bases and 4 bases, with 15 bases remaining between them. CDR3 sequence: CSVEGDRSGETQYF. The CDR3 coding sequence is TGCAGCGTTGAGGGCGATCGGAGTGGAGAGACCCAGTACTTC.

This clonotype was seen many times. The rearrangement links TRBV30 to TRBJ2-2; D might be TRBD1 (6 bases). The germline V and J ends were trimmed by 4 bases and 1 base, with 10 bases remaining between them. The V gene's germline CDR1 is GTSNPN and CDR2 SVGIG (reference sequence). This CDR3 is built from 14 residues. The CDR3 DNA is TGTGCCTGGAAGGGACATATGAACACCGGGGAGCTGTTTTTT. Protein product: CAWKGHMNTGELFF.

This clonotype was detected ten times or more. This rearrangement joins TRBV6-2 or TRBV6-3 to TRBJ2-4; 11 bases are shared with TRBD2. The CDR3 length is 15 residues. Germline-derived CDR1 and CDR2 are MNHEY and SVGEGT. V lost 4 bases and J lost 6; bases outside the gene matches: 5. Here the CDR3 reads CASSWTGTSGNIQYF. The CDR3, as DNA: TGTGCCAGCAGTTGGACCGGGACTAGCGGAAACATTCAGTACTTC.

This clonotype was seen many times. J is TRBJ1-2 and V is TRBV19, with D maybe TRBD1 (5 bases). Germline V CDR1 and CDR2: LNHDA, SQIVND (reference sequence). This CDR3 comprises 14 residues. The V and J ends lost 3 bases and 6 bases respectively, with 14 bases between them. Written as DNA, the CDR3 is TGTGCCAGTAGTATTCTATGGGGCGCGGATGGCTACACCTTC. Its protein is CASSILWGADGYTF. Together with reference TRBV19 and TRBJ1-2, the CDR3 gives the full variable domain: DGGITQSPKYLFRKEGQNVTLSCEQNLNHDAMYWYRQDPGQGLRLIYYSQIVNDFQKGDIAEGYSVSREKKESFPLTVTSAQKNPTAFYLCASSILWGADGYTFGSGTRLTVV.

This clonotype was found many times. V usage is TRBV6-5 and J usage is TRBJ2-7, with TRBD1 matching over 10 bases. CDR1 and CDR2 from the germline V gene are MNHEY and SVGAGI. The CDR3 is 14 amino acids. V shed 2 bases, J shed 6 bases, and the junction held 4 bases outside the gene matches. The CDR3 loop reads CASSYGTGVGEQYF. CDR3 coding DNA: TGTGCCAGCAGTTACGGGACAGGGGTAGGCGAGCAGTACTTC.

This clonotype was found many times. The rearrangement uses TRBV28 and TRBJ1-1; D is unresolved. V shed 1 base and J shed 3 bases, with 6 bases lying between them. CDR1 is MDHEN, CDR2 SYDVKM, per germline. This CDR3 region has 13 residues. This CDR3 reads CASSLLGDTEAFF. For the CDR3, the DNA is TGTGCCAGCAGTTTATTAGGAGACACTGAAGCTTTCTTT.

CDR3 in DNA: TGTGCCAGCAGTTCCCCCCTGCGCCCTCGGGACGAGCAGTACTTC. It encodes CASSSPLRPRDEQYF. The gene calls are TRBV6-5 and TRBJ2-7, with D unresolved. Germline-derived CDR1 and CDR2 are MNHEY and SVGAGI. The CDR3 spans 15 residues. V gave up 4 bases and J gave up 5 bases, with 18 bases separating them.

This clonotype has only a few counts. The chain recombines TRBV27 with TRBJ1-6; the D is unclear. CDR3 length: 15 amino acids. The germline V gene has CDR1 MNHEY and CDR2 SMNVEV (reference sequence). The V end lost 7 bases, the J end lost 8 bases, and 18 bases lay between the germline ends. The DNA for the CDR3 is TGTGCCAGCATGCCAAGGAGCCTGTCAGATTCACCCCTCCACTTT. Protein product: CASMPRSLSDSPLHF.

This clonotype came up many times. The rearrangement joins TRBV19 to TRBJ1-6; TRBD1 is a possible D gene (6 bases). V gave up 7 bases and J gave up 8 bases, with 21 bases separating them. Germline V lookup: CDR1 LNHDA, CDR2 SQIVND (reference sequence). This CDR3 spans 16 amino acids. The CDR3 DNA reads TGTGCCAGTAATTCAGAGCGCGGGACACGGGATTCACCCCTCCACTTT. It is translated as CASNSERGTRDSPLHF.

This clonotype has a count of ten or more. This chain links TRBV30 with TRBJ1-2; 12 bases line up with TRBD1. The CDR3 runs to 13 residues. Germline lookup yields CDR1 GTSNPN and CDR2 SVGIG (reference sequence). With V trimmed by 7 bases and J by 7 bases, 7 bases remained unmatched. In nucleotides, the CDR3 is TGTGCCTCCCAAGGGACAGGGGGCTTTGGCTACACCTTC. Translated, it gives CASQGTGGFGYTF. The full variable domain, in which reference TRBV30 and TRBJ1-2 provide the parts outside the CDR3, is SQTIHQWPATLVQPVGSPLSLECTVEGTSNPNLYWYRQAAGRGLQLLFYSVGIGQISSEVPQNLSASRPQDRQFILSSKKLLLSDSGFYLCASQGTGGFGYTFGSGTRLTVV.